These T cell receptor beta chains were read from a single sample in a study of T cell changes during pregnancy in multiple sclerosis. Clones were read by immunoSEQ multiplex PCR, and TCRdb kept only the in-frame ones, dropping some. The sample consists of about 84,000 clones, roughly 94% of them appearing once. The sample was peripheral blood, taken in the second trimester of pregnancy. The receptor set was obtained from a female donor in good health, enrolled as a control in a pregnancy study. Both conserved end residues are part of each CDR3. Each record gives: V gene, J gene, clone size, D gene, CDR3 protein, CDR3 DNA. A D gene is named only where the DNA matches it firmly. The size field is filled for only some rows; it gives once, few, many or a size class.

V: TRBV4-1
J: TRBJ1-1
size: -
D: -
CDR3: CASSQERVRTPEAFF
DNA: TGCGCCAGCAGCCAAGAGCGGGTTAGGACCCCTGAAGCTTTCTTT

V: TRBV19
J: TRBJ2-2
size: few
D: -
CDR3: CASTDTNTGELFF
DNA: TGTGCCAGTACAGATACGAACACCGGGGAGCTGTTTTTT

V: TRBV5-1
J: TRBJ2-5
size: -
D: TRBD1
CDR3: CASSEGQGGETQYF
DNA: TGCGCCAGCAGCGAGGGACAGGGAGGGGAGACCCAGTACTTC

V: TRBV28
J: TRBJ2-5
size: -
D: -
CDR3: CASSGKRRGRFGLETQYF
DNA: TGTGCCAGCAGCGGTAAGAGGAGGGGCCGGTTTGGTTTGGAGACCCAGTACTTC

V: TRBV2
J: TRBJ2-7
size: -
D: -
CDR3: CASSGEVIYEQYF
DNA: TGTGCCAGCAGTGGTGAGGTCATCTACGAGCAGTACTTC

V: TRBV28
J: TRBJ2-3
size: -
D: TRBD1
CDR3: CASSFTGTATDTQYF
DNA: TGTGCCAGCAGTTTTACGGGGACAGCCACAGATACGCAGTATTTT

V: TRBV2
J: TRBJ2-2
size: -
D: -
CDR3: CASNPRSANTGELFF
DNA: TGTGCCAGCAACCCGCGGTCGGCGAACACCGGGGAGCTGTTTTTT

V: TRBV28
J: TRBJ1-1
size: once
D: -
CDR3: CAGSRGGLTEAFF
DNA: TGTGCCGGGAGTAGAGGAGGGTTGACTGAAGCTTTCTTT

V: TRBV6-6
J: TRBJ2-1
size: -
D: TRBD1
CDR3: CASSWGTDNGEQFF
DNA: TGTGCCAGCAGCTGGGGGACAGATAATGGCGAGCAGTTCTTC

V: TRBV29-1
J: TRBJ1-2
size: -
D: -
CDR3: CSVERGYGYTF
DNA: TGCAGCGTTGAAAGGGGATATGGCTACACCTTC

V: TRBV5-1
J: TRBJ2-2
size: -
D: -
CDR3: CASSLTTAGPNTGELFF
DNA: TGCGCCAGCAGCTTGACGACTGCGGGGCCGAACACCGGGGAGCTGTTTTTT

V: TRBV28
J: TRBJ2-3
size: -
D: TRBD1
CDR3: CASGQTGTVLDTQYF
DNA: TGTGCCAGCGGACAGACCGGGACAGTATTAGATACGCAGTATTTT

V: TRBV11-2
J: TRBJ1-4
size: -
D: -
CDR3: CASSLRGGTNEKLFF
DNA: TGTGCCAGCAGCTTACGTGGGGGCACTAATGAAAAACTGTTTTTT

V: TRBV7-9
J: TRBJ2-1
size: -
D: TRBD2
CDR3: CASSLGGGSRNEQFF
DNA: TGTGCCAGCAGCTTAGGTGGCGGGAGCAGGAATGAGCAGTTCTTC

V: TRBV27
J: TRBJ1-2
size: once
D: -
CDR3: CASSSPGGGRGGYTF
DNA: TGTGCCAGCAGTTCCCCCGGCGGGGGGCGCGGTGGCTACACCTTC

V: TRBV4-1
J: TRBJ2-1
size: -
D: -
CDR3: CASSQGAGEFNEQFF
DNA: TGCGCCAGCAGCCAAGGGGCAGGGGAATTCAATGAGCAGTTCTTC

V: TRBV5-1
J: TRBJ2-7
size: -
D: TRBD2
CDR3: CASSLFETSGRPFYEQYF
DNA: TGCGCCAGCAGCTTGTTCGAGACTAGCGGTAGGCCTTTCTACGAGCAGTACTTC

V: TRBV6-6
J: TRBJ2-1
size: once
D: -
CDR3: CASIPRDFPNEQFF
DNA: TGTGCCAGCATCCCCCGGGACTTCCCCAATGAGCAGTTCTTC

V: TRBV5-6
J: TRBJ2-1
size: -
D: TRBD2
CDR3: CASSFSGGTYNEQFF
DNA: TGTGCCAGCAGCTTTAGCGGGGGTACCTACAATGAGCAGTTCTTC

V: TRBV7-2
J: TRBJ2-3
size: -
D: TRBD2
CDR3: CASSLRGLAVPSTDTQYF
DNA: TGTGCCAGCAGCTTACGTGGACTAGCGGTTCCTAGCACAGATACGCAGTATTTT

V: TRBV11-2
J: TRBJ1-2
size: -
D: TRBD1
CDR3: CASSPWDRETIYGYTF
DNA: TGTGCCAGCAGCCCCTGGGACAGGGAAACGATTTATGGCTACACCTTC

V: TRBV2
J: TRBJ2-3
size: -
D: TRBD2
CDR3: CASSVGGLAGADTQYF
DNA: TGTGCCAGCAGTGTTGGGGGACTAGCGGGCGCAGATACGCAGTATTTT

V: TRBV6-5
J: TRBJ2-7
size: -
D: -
CDR3: CASSPDKSYEQYF
DNA: TGTGCCAGCAGCCCAGACAAATCCTACGAGCAGTACTTC

V: TRBV28
J: TRBJ1-2
size: -
D: -
CDR3: CASSFQGQAAYGYTF
DNA: TGTGCCAGCAGTTTTCAGGGGCAGGCGGCCTATGGCTACACCTTC

V: TRBV28
J: TRBJ2-2
size: -
D: -
CDR3: CASSPDRLPGELFF
DNA: TGTGCCAGCAGTCCTGACAGGTTGCCCGGGGAGCTGTTTTTT

V: TRBV5-8
J: TRBJ1-3
size: -
D: TRBD1
CDR3: CASSLVTGIGNTIYF
DNA: TGTGCCAGCAGCTTGGTGACAGGGATTGGAAACACCATATATTTT

V: TRBV27
J: TRBJ2-1
size: -
D: -
CDR3: CASSLPGGEQFF
DNA: TGTGCCAGCAGTCTGCCCGGGGGTGAGCAGTTCTTC

V: TRBV4-1
J: TRBJ2-7
size: -
D: TRBD2
CDR3: CASSQRVAGAYEQYF
DNA: TGCGCCAGCAGCCAAAGGGTCGCGGGAGCCTACGAGCAGTACTTC

V: TRBV28
J: TRBJ2-1
size: -
D: TRBD1
CDR3: CASSGTGKYAEQFF
DNA: TGTGCCAGCAGCGGGACAGGAAAATACGCTGAGCAGTTCTTC

V: TRBV30
J: TRBJ1-2
size: -
D: -
CDR3: CAWSGGRGLWGYTF
DNA: TGTGCCTGGAGTGGGGGCAGGGGATTGTGGGGCTACACCTTC

V: TRBV7-9
J: TRBJ2-3
size: -
D: TRBD2
CDR3: CASSNGLAGGPGDTQYF
DNA: TGTGCCAGCAGCAACGGACTAGCGGGAGGGCCAGGAGATACGCAGTATTTT

V: TRBV2
J: TRBJ2-3
size: -
D: TRBD2
CDR3: CASSLLAGHSDTQYF
DNA: TGTGCCAGCAGTCTTCTAGCGGGGCACTCTGATACGCAGTATTTT

V: TRBV13
J: TRBJ1-1
size: -
D: TRBD1
CDR3: CASSLRGGGKTEAFF
DNA: TGTGCCAGCAGCTTGAGAGGGGGCGGAAAAACTGAAGCTTTCTTT

V: TRBV28
J: TRBJ2-7
size: few
D: TRBD2
CDR3: CASSLAGGTFYEQYF
DNA: TGTGCCAGCAGTTTAGCGGGAGGAACCTTCTACGAGCAGTACTTC

V: TRBV5-1
J: TRBJ2-3
size: -
D: TRBD2
CDR3: CASSLGGGTDTQYF
DNA: TGCGCCAGCAGCTTGGGGGGGGGTACAGATACGCAGTATTTT

V: TRBV19
J: TRBJ2-3
size: once
D: -
CDR3: CASSMMVGGTDTQYF
DNA: TGTGCCAGTAGTATGATGGTAGGAGGCACAGATACGCAGTATTTT

V: TRBV28
J: TRBJ2-1
size: -
D: TRBD2
CDR3: CASNKAGGPLEQFF
DNA: TGTGCCAGCAATAAGGCGGGAGGGCCGCTTGAGCAGTTCTTC

V: TRBV4-1
J: TRBJ2-5
size: -
D: TRBD1
CDR3: CASSQRDSGERQETQYF
DNA: TGCGCCAGCAGCCAGAGGGACAGCGGAGAACGACAAGAGACCCAGTACTTC

V: TRBV10-3
J: TRBJ2-3
size: -
D: TRBD1
CDR3: CAISIDRGQQDTQYF
DNA: TGTGCCATCAGTATCGACAGGGGGCAACAAGATACGCAGTATTTT

V: TRBV4-1
J: TRBJ1-1
size: -
D: -
CDR3: CASSQAAGLTEAFF
DNA: TGCGCCAGCAGCCAAGCGGCAGGGCTCACTGAAGCTTTCTTT